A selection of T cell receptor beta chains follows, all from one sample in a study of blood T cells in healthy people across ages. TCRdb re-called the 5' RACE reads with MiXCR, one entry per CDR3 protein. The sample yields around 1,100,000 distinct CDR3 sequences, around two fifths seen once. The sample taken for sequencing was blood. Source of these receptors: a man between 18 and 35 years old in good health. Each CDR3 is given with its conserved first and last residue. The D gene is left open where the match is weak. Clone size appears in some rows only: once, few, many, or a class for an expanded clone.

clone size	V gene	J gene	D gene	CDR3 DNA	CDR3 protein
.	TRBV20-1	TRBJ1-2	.	TGCAGTGCTGCTGAGGGCCAAAGCTATGGCTACACCTTC	CSAAEGQSYGYTF
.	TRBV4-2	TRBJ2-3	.	TGTGCCAGCAGCCAAGAACCAAGTCGAAGAGGGGTCCGTACGCAGTATTTT	CASSQEPSRRGVRTQYF
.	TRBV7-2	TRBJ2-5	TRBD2	TGTGCCAGCAGCTATTTCTTGGGGACTAGCGTAGAGACCCAGTACTTC	CASSYFLGTSVETQYF
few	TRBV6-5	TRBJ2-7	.	TGTGCCAGCAGACCGCGACAGGAGCCCTACGAGCAGTACTTC	CASRPRQEPYEQYF
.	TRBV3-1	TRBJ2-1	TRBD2	TGTGCCAGCAGCCGCGCCCGGGGGGGGGGTGAGCAGTTCTTC	CASSRARGGGEQFF
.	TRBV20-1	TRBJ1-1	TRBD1	TGCAGTGCCCGACTGACAGGGGTGTCAAACACTGAAGCTTTCTTT	CSARLTGVSNTEAFF
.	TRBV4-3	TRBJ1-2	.	TGCGCCAGCAGCCAAGACGTGAACTCGGGGATAGGGACTTATGGCTACACCTTC	CASSQDVNSGIGTYGYTF
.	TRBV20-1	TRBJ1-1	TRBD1	TGCAGTGCCAGAAGGACAGGGTTAGGGGAAGCTTTCTTT	CSARRTGLGEAFF
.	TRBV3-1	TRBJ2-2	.	TGTGCCAGCAGCCAGAGAGGGACGAACACCGGGGAGCTGTTTTTT	CASSQRGTNTGELFF
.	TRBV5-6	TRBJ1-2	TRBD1	TGTGCCAGCAGCTCACCGGGACAGGGGTGGTATGGCTACACCTTC	CASSSPGQGWYGYTF
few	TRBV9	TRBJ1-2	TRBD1	TGTGCCAGCAGCGAATACAGGGGTTCTGGCTACACCTTC	CASSEYRGSGYTF
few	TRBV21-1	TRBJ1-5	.	TGTGCCAGCAGCAAAATAGGGGTCGGCAATCAGCCCCAGCATTTT	CASSKIGVGNQPQHF
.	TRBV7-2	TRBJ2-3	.	TGTGCCAGCAACTTACCTTCGCAAGATACGCAGTATTTT	CASNLPSQDTQYF
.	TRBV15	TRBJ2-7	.	TGTGCCACCAGCCCACCCCTCTCCTACGAGCAGTACTTC	CATSPPLSYEQYF
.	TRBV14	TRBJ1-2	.	TGTGCCAGCAGCCAAGTGACACCCCCCGCTGGCTACACCTTC	CASSQVTPPAGYTF
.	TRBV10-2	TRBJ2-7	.	TGCGCCAGCAGTGAGTGGATAAGGGGATTGAGAAACAGGGAGAATTCATCCGAGCAGTACTTC	CASSEWIRGLRNRENSSEQYF
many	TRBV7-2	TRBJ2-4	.	TGTGCCAGCAGTCCTCATCTTCTAGCCAAAAACATTCAGTACTTC	CASSPHLLAKNIQYF
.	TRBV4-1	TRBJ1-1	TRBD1	TGCGCCAGCAGCCAAGGGGACAGGGGGAAGTACACTGAAGCTTTCTTT	CASSQGDRGKYTEAFF
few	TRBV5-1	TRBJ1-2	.	TGCGCCAGCAGCCCCGGCGACGGGTTTTCGTCCCCCGGCGATGGCTACACCTTC	CASSPGDGFSSPGDGYTF
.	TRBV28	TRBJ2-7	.	TGTGCCAGCAGTACGGTGGCAGGCCCCTACGAGCAGTACTTC	CASSTVAGPYEQYF
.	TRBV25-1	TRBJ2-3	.	TGTGCCAGCAGTAGGTCTCGCACAGATACGCGGTATTTT	CASSRSRTDTRYF
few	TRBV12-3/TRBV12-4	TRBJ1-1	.	TGTGCCAGCAGTTTTCAGGGAGAAGCTTTCTTT	CASSFQGEAFF
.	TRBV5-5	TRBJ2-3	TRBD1	TGTGCCAGCAGCCGAGGCGGACAGGGCCCCACAGATACGCAGTATTTT	CASSRGGQGPTDTQYF
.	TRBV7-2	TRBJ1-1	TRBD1	TGTGCCAGCAGCTTCGGACAGGGGATCATGGGCACTGAAGCTTTCTTT	CASSFGQGIMGTEAFF
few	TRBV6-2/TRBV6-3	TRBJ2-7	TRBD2	TGTGCCAGCAGTTATCGGGAGGGACCCCGCCTCGAGCAGTACTTC	CASSYREGPRLEQYF
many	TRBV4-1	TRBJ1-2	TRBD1	TGCGCCAGCAGCCAACCTAGGACAGGGGAACTTGGCTACACCTTC	CASSQPRTGELGYTF
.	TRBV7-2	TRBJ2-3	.	TGTGCCAGCAGCTTAAACGGTTACGATACGCAGTATTTT	CASSLNGYDTQYF
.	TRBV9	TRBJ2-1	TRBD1	TGTGCCAGCAGCGTAGTAACAGGGGATGAGCAGTTCTTC	CASSVVTGDEQFF
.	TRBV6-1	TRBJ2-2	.	TGTGCCAGCAGTGAAACTCCGAACACCGGGGAGCTGTTTTTT	CASSETPNTGELFF
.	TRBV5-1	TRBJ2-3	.	TGCGCCAGCAGCTTGGCCCCGCCTAGCACAGATACGCAGTATTTT	CASSLAPPSTDTQYF
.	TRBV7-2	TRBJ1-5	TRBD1	TGTGCCAGCAGCTCCTCAGGGGGCAATCAGTCCCAGCATTTT	CASSSSGGNQSQHF
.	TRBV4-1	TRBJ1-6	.	TGCGCCAGCAGCCAACGGCGCTTCAGGGGCTATAATTCACCCCTCCACTTT	CASSQRRFRGYNSPLHF
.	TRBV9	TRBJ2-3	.	TGTGTCAGCAGCGCCTGGGCGGGACCCACAGATACGCAGTATTTT	CVSSAWAGPTDTQYF
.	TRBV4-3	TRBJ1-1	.	TGCGCCAGCAGCCAGGCACCGGGACGGCTGAACACTGAAGCTTTCTTT	CASSQAPGRLNTEAFF
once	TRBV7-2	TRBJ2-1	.	TGTGCCAGCAGCAGCCCAGGGATAGGGGTCAATGAGCAGTTCTTC	CASSSPGIGVNEQFF
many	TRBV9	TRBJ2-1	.	TGTGCCAGCGGAGGGAATGAGCAGTTCTTC	CASGGNEQFF
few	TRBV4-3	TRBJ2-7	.	TGCGCCAGCAGCCAAGGGATTAGCTACGAGCAGTACTTC	CASSQGISYEQYF
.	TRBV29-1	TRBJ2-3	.	TGCAGCCTGGAAGGGGGGGGCACAGATACGCAGTATTTT	CSLEGGGTDTQYF
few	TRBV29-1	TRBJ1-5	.	TGCAGCGTTGCGAGGGCGATCAATCAGCCCCAGCATTTT	CSVARAINQPQHF
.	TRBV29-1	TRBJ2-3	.	TGCAGCGGGTTAGACGAAACAGATACGCAGTATTTT	CSGLDETDTQYF
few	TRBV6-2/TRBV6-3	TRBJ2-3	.	TGTGCCAGCAATCCGGGACCACCTAGCCCTCGTGGTACGCAGTATTTT	CASNPGPPSPRGTQYF
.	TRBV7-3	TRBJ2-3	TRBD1	TGTGCCAGCAGCTCGACAGGGCCGGTCGATACGCAGTATTTT	CASSSTGPVDTQYF
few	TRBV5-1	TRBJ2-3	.	TGCGCCAGCAGCTTGAGTAAGGAGCGCAGCCGAGATACGCAGTATTTT	CASSLSKERSRDTQYF
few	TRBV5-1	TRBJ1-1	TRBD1	TGCGCCAGCACCCCGGGACAGGTGAACACTGAAGCTTTCTTT	CASTPGQVNTEAFF
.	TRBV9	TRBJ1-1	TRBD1	TGTGCCAGCAGCGTAGAAGGGGGCAGGGCTTTCTTT	CASSVEGGRAFF
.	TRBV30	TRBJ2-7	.	TGTGCCGGGAGGAACTCGCCCTACGAGCAGTACTTC	CAGRNSPYEQYF
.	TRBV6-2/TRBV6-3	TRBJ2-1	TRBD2	TGTGCCAGCAGTCGACTAGCGGGGGTGAACAATGAGCAGTTCTTC	CASSRLAGVNNEQFF
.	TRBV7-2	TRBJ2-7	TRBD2	TGTGCCAGCAGATTTGGGACTAGCTCCTACAATGAGCAGTACTTC	CASRFGTSSYNEQYF
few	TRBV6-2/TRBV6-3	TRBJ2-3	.	TGTGCCAGCAGTTATGAGAATCAGCGTGATACGCAGTATTTT	CASSYENQRDTQYF
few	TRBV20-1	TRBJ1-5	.	TGCAGTGCTAGTGCCCCCAGGGATAATCAGCCCCAGCATTTT	CSASAPRDNQPQHF
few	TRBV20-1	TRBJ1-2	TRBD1	TGCAGTGCTAGGTTAGGACAGGGAAGAGATGGCTACACCTTC	CSARLGQGRDGYTF
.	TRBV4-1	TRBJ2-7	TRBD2	TGCGCCAGCAGTTGGGGACTAGTAATTGATGAGCAGTACTTC	CASSWGLVIDEQYF